One T cell receptor beta chain is described in this entry. Its specificity is not known. This sample is part of a study of vaccination effects on CD4 cells after COVID-19. Before any sequencing was done, the ViraFEST assay used viral peptide pools to expand antigen-specific CD4+ T cells. Cultured cells yielded isolated CD4+ T cells after 10 days. No vaccinee had earlier SARS-CoV-2 infection, and nucleocapsid antibodies were negative. PBMC were cultured at fewer than 2.5 million per well with 8 to 10 IU/ml IL-2 and around 9.4 ug/ml peptides. This CDR3 has 14 amino acids. Germline V lookup: CDR1 MNHNY, CDR2 SVGAGI (reference sequence). J lost 8 bases, V lost 8 bases, and 10 bases had no gene match. General study points: Infection-derived and vaccine-derived clones contracted markedly late after vaccination.

Measured with immunoSEQ multiplex PCR; TCRdb has only the in-frame clones, and not every one. This repertoire shows about 71,000 clones, 80% found once; its top ten account for 9% to 15%. The clonotype comes from a human donor who received a COVID-19 vaccine. This specimen was CD4+ T cells from PBMCs cultured with SARS-CoV-2 spike peptides, taken before COVID-19 vaccination. The chain has TRBV6-6 and TRBJ1-4, with 8 bases matching TRBD1. CDR3 DNA sequence: TGTGCCAGCCGAAGCCAGGGGGCGTGGGAAAAACTGTTTTTT. Its protein product is CASRSQGAWEKLFF.